This T cell receptor beta chain was documented in a study of blood T cell repertoires in COVID-19. Study-wide background: Researchers got acute and convalescent COVID-19 samples from the United States, Italy and Spain. The cDNA or gDNA used as material had been derived from T cells, B-cell-depleted T cells, or PBMCs.

Under the authors' procedure: Researchers report that nucleated cell counts were estimated from reference gene primer amplification. Measured with immunoSEQ multiplex PCR; TCRdb has only the in-frame clones, and not every one. V and J calls plus clone size are reproduced from that table; the DNA served to infer D and trimming. This sample has about 130,000 clones; over 70% occur once, and the top ten carry about a fifth. The TCR originated in a man at least 80 years old with acute or convalescent COVID-19. The source material was peripheral blood.

The CDR3 sequence is CATSDLGGYEQYF. The CDR3, as DNA: TGTGCCACCAGTGATTTAGGCGGCTACGAGCAGTACTTC. This chain joins TRBV24-1 and TRBJ2-7, with D unresolved. This CDR3 is 13 amino acids long. The germline V and J ends were trimmed by 1 base and 3 bases, with 6 bases remaining between them. Per germline, CDR1 KGHDR and CDR2 SFDVKD.